This T cell receptor beta chain was recovered during a study of blood T cell repertoires in COVID-19 (TCRdb year 2020). Study-wide context: Samples covering the acute and convalescent phases of COVID-19 were provided by collaborators in the United States, Italy and Spain. The material from the prospective study consisted of cDNA or gDNA derived from T cells, B-cell-depleted T cells, or PBMCs. Deeply sampled blood TCRbeta repertoires from subjects exposed to, actively infected with, or recovered from COVID-19 were included in the dataset. The repertoires were released in a freely available public database intended as a resource for research on the immune response to SARS-CoV-2. The samples were drawn from two sources: the first 160 participants of the ongoing ImmuneRACE study, and fewer than 1,500 subjects contributed by 6 global collaborators. The sample metadata nearly always contained a de-identified subject ID, COVID-19 status, age in years and sex. Where available, HLA class I and class II types were obtained from metadata supplied by the sample provider rather than from assay-based typing. The study at large found these results: Clinical and demographic metadata were provided uncurated, with the amount varying by source and participant.

A note on this clone: Its antigen has not been determined. Base qualities are missing; no much larger clone stands one base away. This CDR3 is also generated by other DNA sequences in the sample.

Spanning cysteine to phenylalanine, the CDR3 consists of 12 amino acids. The entry retains the CDR3 DNA only, 36 bases that are in frame from base 1. Taken from the germline V gene, the CDR1 and CDR2 loops are MDHEN and SYDVKM. The junction shows trimming of 1 base on V and 10 bases on J, plus 5 bases between the germline ends. Whole blood was collected in K2EDTA tubes by collaborating institutions according to the institutions' own protocols. Collaborator samples were shipped for TCRbeta analysis as frozen whole blood, isolated PBMCs, or DNA extracted from either sample type. TCRbeta CDR3 regions were amplified from genomic DNA by means of the immunoSEQ Assay, a bias-controlled multiplex PCR. In the paper's pipeline: Within the assay, amplification of reference gene primers was used to estimate how many nucleated cells each sample contained. To quantify the absolute abundance of each unique TCRbeta CDR3 rearrangement, sequence reads were collapsed and filtered. For each sample, productive Simpson clonality was calculated by taking the square root of Simpson's diversity index across productive rearrangements. TCRdb holds this immuneACCESS table with in-frame rearrangements only. Some clones are missing; in checked studies, unresolved V genes explain under half, and the rest has no known cause. Clone size and the V and J calls come from that table; the DNA yielded D and trimming. This sample comprises roughly 75,000 clones, around 72% of them detected only once. The top ten hold about 2.5% of the sample.

The sequenced material came from peripheral blood. The clonotype was recovered from a human donor with acute or convalescent COVID-19. The donor label of this sample is uncertain. The chain links TRBV28 with TRBJ1-6, with no reliable assignment of the D segment. The CDR3 region has the sequence CASSLSESPLHF. The DNA sequence is given as TGTGCCAGCAGTTTATCGGAGTCACCCCTCCACTTT.